This T cell receptor (beta chain) derives from a study of post-analysis software for immune sequencing data. Points from the study as a whole: Samples from a shared batch, those prepared together, strongly co-clustered by F measure. Diversity measured as normalized Chao1 was significantly lower in multiple sclerosis patients than in controls. Patients carried five TRBV segments more frequently than controls did, and TRBV5-6, TRBV5-1 and TRBV20-1 were among them.

TCR beta cDNA libraries had unique molecular identifiers. T cells numbering about 0.9 to 11 million gave rise to roughly 0.5 million cDNA molecules. TCRdb fed the PCR reads into MiXCR, producing one record per CDR3 protein. The sample yields more than 500,000 distinct CDR3 sequences, less than 40% seen once. This clonotype has more than one count but fewer than ten. Its antigen is unknown. Germline values: CDR1 DFQATT, CDR2 SNEGSKA (reference sequence). Trimming removed 2 bases from V and 4 bases from J; junction bases left unmatched: 3. CDR3 length: 13 amino acids. V and J are TRBV20-1 and TRBJ1-2; 8 bases fit TRBD1. The TCR was taken from a girl aged 2-17 years with multiple sclerosis. Sequencing was done on a sample of blood. The chain's CDR3 is CSARRQGSYGYTF. The CDR3 coding sequence is TGCAGTGCTAGAAGACAGGGGAGCTATGGCTACACCTTC.